The rows below give T cell receptor beta chains drawn from one sample of a study of spatial heterogeneity in lung cancer. TCRdb used MiXCR to reprocess the 5' RACE reads, holding one entry per CDR3 protein. The sample holds 10,000 to 15,000 distinct CDR3 sequences, about 5% seen once. The material sequenced was lung tumor tissue, taken at surgery. The receptors were gathered from a male donor with early-stage non-small cell lung cancer. The CDR3 runs from the conserved cysteine through the conserved F or W. Fields, in order: V gene, J gene, CDR3 length, clone size, D gene, CDR3 DNA, CDR3 protein. A D gene is named only where the DNA matches it firmly. Size is stated for part of the rows, as once, few or many counts, or as a class when the clone is expanded.

>TRBV9|TRBJ2-1|12|many|.
TGTGCCAGCAGCGTAGGGGCAAATGAGCAGTTCTTC
CASSVGANEQFF
>TRBV6-2/TRBV6-3|TRBJ2-2|16|.|.
TGTGCCAGCAGTTATCAAGGCCGGGGGAACACCGGGGAGCTGTTTTTT
CASSYQGRGNTGELFF
>TRBV29-1|TRBJ2-3|12|many|.
TGCAGCGCCCAGAAGGGATCAGATACGCAGTATTTT
CSAQKGSDTQYF
>TRBV6-2/TRBV6-3|TRBJ1-6|15|many|.
TGTGCCAGCAGTCGCCCGGGACTTCTCAATTCACCCCTCCACTTT
CASSRPGLLNSPLHF
>TRBV27|TRBJ2-3|13|.|TRBD2
TGTGCCAGCAGACAAGCGGGGGCAGATACGCAGTATTTT
CASRQAGADTQYF
>TRBV7-3|TRBJ1-1|14|many|.
TGTGCCAGCAGCTCAGGAGCGGGTCTCACTGAAGCTTTCTTT
CASSSGAGLTEAFF
>TRBV5-1|TRBJ2-2|15|many|TRBD2
TGCGCCAGCAGATCTAGCGGTATCGACACCGGGGAGCTGTTTTTT
CASRSSGIDTGELFF
>TRBV6-2/TRBV6-3|TRBJ1-5|13|many|.
TGTGCCAGCAGTTACTCGGGCACCCGCACCCAGCATTTT
CASSYSGTRTQHF
>TRBV5-5|TRBJ1-1|12|many|.
TGTGCCAGCAGCTTCGTTTACACTGAAGCTTTCTTT
CASSFVYTEAFF
>TRBV28|TRBJ1-6|16|many|.
TGTGCCAGCAGATCTGCAGGGGTTATCCCCAATTCACCCCTCCACTTT
CASRSAGVIPNSPLHF
>TRBV29-1|TRBJ2-4|16|many|TRBD2
TGCAGCGTAGCCGGACTAGCGGGAAACCGAATAAACATTCAGTACTTC
CSVAGLAGNRINIQYF
>TRBV19|TRBJ2-7|13|many|TRBD1
TGTGCCAGCCAGGACAGGGGATATTACGAGCAGTACTTC
CASQDRGYYEQYF
>TRBV6-5|TRBJ2-2|16|many|.
TGTGCCAGCAGTTACTCGGGGAGGCTGAACACCGGGGAGCTGTTTTTT
CASSYSGRLNTGELFF
>TRBV6-6|TRBJ2-3|14|many|.
TGTGCCAGCAGTTACAGGGGAGATACAGATACGCAGTATTTT
CASSYRGDTDTQYF
>TRBV20-1|TRBJ2-3|13|many|.
TGCAGTGACCAGGGGCTGGGCACAGATACGCAGTATTTT
CSDQGLGTDTQYF
>TRBV4-1|TRBJ2-1|14|many|TRBD2
TGCGCCAGCAGCCAAGTCGGGACTAGAAATGAGCAGTTCTTC
CASSQVGTRNEQFF
>TRBV6-1|TRBJ1-2|16|many|TRBD1
TGTGCCAGCAGTGGTCGACAGGGGTCGGAGAGACGTGGCTACACCTTC
CASSGRQGSERRGYTF
>TRBV12-3/TRBV12-4|TRBJ1-3|18|many|TRBD1
TGTGCCAGCAGATCATACACCGGACAGGGTAGTCGTGGAAACACCATATATTTT
CASRSYTGQGSRGNTIYF
>TRBV10-3|TRBJ2-3|13|many|.
TGTGCCATCAGGCCCCCTAGCGCAGATACGCAGTATTTT
CAIRPPSADTQYF
>TRBV7-3|TRBJ2-4|16|many|.
TGTGCCAGCAGCATACAGGGATTGAGAGCCAAAAACATTCAGTACTTC
CASSIQGLRAKNIQYF
>TRBV11-1|TRBJ2-2|14|many|.
TGTGCCAGCAGCTTAGCGGACGGTGTGGGGGAGCTGTTTTTT
CASSLADGVGELFF
>TRBV7-2|TRBJ2-3|15|many|TRBD1
TGTGCCAGCAGCAACCGACAGGGTGGCACAGATACGCAGTATTTT
CASSNRQGGTDTQYF
>TRBV3-1|TRBJ1-4|12|many|.
TGTGCCAGCGGTAAGGGCGGTGCTGAACTGTTTTTT
CASGKGGAELFF
>TRBV20-1|TRBJ2-6|17|medium-sized|TRBD2
TGCAGTGCTAGTGACCCTAGCGGGAGCAGCGGGGCCAACGTCCTGACTTTC
CSASDPSGSSGANVLTF